This T cell receptor (beta chain) was recorded in a study of cytomegalovirus exposure and HLA in healthy donors. General study results and limits: When a later analysis was performed, an Asian-associated ancestry cluster reportedly had fewer N-insertions than the roughly 700-donor mean.

Regarding this clone: Its antigen is not known.

With 2 bases removed from V and 2 bases from J, the gap between germline ends came to 10 bases. CDR1 LNHNV and CDR2 YYDKDF come from the germline V gene (reference sequence). This CDR3 contains 14 residues. The PCR ran on 60 Vbeta and 13 Jbeta primers. Here immunoSEQ multiplex PCR was the method, and the copy in TCRdb shows in-frame clones only, minus some. This repertoire shows fewer than 85,000 clones, more than 60% found once; its top ten account for about 5.5%. Sample: PBMCs. The J gene is TRBJ2-7, the V gene TRBV15; TRBD1 is a possible D gene (5 bases). This receptor was identified in a male donor in good health and CMV-seropositive. CDR3 sequence reads: CATSRTGFAYEQYF. CDR3 in DNA: TGTGCCACCAGCAGAACAGGCTTTGCCTACGAGCAGTACTTC.